This TCR beta chain was recorded in a study of T cell repertoires and HLA-DP antigens. Repertoires were generated with immunoSEQ multiplex PCR, while TCRdb's copy carries only in-frame clones and drops some. The data hold 65,000 to 95,000 clones, with 80% observed a single time. As concerns this clone: Its antigen is unknown.

The germline V and J ends were trimmed by 0 bases and 5 bases, with 7 bases remaining between them. There are 14 residues in the CDR3. Germline-derived CDR1 and CDR2 are SGHTA and FQGTGA. This receptor was identified in a man aged 55 to 69 in good health and CMV-seronegative. The chain is built from TRBV7-3 and TRBJ2-2; no firm D call. Sequencing used CD4+ T cells from PBMCs. The CDR3 region has the DNA TGTGCCAGCAGCTTAACCAGCCATACCGGGGAGCTGTTTTTT. It encodes CASSLTSHTGELFF. The full variable domain, rest sourced from reference TRBV7-3 and TRBJ2-2, is GAGVSQTPSNKVTEKGKYVELRCDPISGHTALYWYRQSLGQGPEFLIYFQGTGAADDSGLPNDRFFAVRPEGSVSTLKIQRTERGDSAVYLCASSLTSHTGELFFGEGSRLTVL.